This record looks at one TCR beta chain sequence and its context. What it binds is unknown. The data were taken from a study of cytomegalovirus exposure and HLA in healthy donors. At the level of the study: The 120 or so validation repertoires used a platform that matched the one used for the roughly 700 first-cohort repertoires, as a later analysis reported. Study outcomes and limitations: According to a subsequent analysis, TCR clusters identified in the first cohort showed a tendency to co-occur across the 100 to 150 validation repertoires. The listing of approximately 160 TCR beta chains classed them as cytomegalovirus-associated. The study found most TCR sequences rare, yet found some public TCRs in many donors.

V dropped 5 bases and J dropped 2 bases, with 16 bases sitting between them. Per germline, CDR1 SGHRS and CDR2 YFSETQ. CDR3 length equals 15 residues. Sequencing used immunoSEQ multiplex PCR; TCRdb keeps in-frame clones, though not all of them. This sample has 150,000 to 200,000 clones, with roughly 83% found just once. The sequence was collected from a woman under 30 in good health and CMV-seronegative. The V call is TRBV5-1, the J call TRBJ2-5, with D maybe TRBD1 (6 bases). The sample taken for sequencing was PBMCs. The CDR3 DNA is TGCGCCAGCAGGCCAGGGGTGTTCCCACAAGAGACCCAGTACTTC. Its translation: CASRPGVFPQETQYF.